This passage covers 24 T cell receptor beta chains from one sample sequenced in a study of metastatic and nonmetastatic thyroid tumors (dated by TCRdb to 2020 to 2021). No patient had received any treatment before thyroid surgery. The library was obtained by PCR. The sequencer was an Illumina HiSeq 4000. Starting from the raw public reads, TCRdb applied fastp trimming at Q25, assembled clones with MiXCR and retained in-frame beta chains. The sample includes 70,000 or so clones, with 12% to 15% observed a single time. Of the sample, approximately 7% is held by the ten largest clones. The sample consisted of blood. These receptors all stem from a male donor with papillary thyroid cancer or a benign thyroid nodule (not recorded which). Some clones in this sample may be carry-over from other donors' samples.

This clone has just a few counts. One base away lies a much larger clone, so this may be a sequencing read error. V and J are TRBV5-6 and TRBJ2-3; perhaps TRBD1 as D (6 bases). Germline CDR1 SGHDT, CDR2 YYEEEE. CDR3 length equals 14 residues. V lost 0 bases to trimming and J lost 8 bases, with 13 bases between them. The CDR3 here is CASSLDRVVFTQYF. In DNA form, the CDR3 reads TGTGCCAGCAGCTTGGACAGGGTGGTATTTACGCAGTATTTT.

At least ten counts were recorded for this clone. J is TRBJ1-2 and V is TRBV3-1; the D is unclear. Germline CDR1 and CDR2: LGHDT and YNNKEL (reference sequence). With 0 bases removed from V and 7 bases from J, the gap between germline ends came to 12 bases. The length of the CDR3 is 14 residues. The CDR3 DNA reads TGTGCCAGCAGCCAAGATGGGTCCCACTCTGGCTACACCTTC. Protein product: CASSQDGSHSGYTF.

On this clone itself: This could be a read error, since a much larger clone is one nucleotide away. The chain recombines TRBV5-4 with TRBJ2-1; D gene ambiguous. CDR3 length: 17 amino acids. V lost 3 bases and J 0 bases, leaving 16 bases between the germline ends. From germline, CDR1 is SGHNT and CDR2 YYREEE (reference sequence). The CDR3 bases are TGTGCCAGCAGCTGGACGGTCGGCGTGAGCTCCTACAATGAGCAGTTCTTC. This codes for CASSWTVGVSSYNEQFF. The variable domain in full, with the rest retrieved from reference TRBV5-4 and TRBJ2-1, is ETGVTQSPTHLIKTRGQQVTLRCSSQSGHNTVSWYQQALGQGPQFIFQYYREEENGRGNFPPRFSGLQFPNYSSELNVNALELDDSALYLCASSWTVGVSSYNEQFFGPGTRLTVL.

The sample holds many counts of this clone. The CDR3 bases are TGTGCCAGCAGCCCCTGGGGAGGGGAACATGGCTACACCTTC. Translated, it gives CASSPWGGEHGYTF. The chain employs TRBV7-3 and TRBJ1-2; maybe TRBD1 (5 bases). This CDR3 spans 14 amino acids. Germline lookup yields CDR1 SGHTA and CDR2 FQGTGA. V was clipped by 5 bases and J by 6 bases, with 16 bases between them.

This clone was detected a few times. A read error may be the cause here, since a much bigger clone is one base away. This sample includes further DNA sequences coding for the same CDR3. The chain uses TRBV10-2 and TRBJ2-3, with D possibly TRBD2 on 7 matching bases. From germline, CDR1 is WSHSY and CDR2 SAAADI. The V end was cut by 5 bases, the J end by 6 bases, with 21 bases between. This CDR3 is built from 16 residues. CDR3 loop: CASSLQGGGTTDTQYF. As DNA, the CDR3 is TGCGCCAGCAGTCTACAGGGAGGGGGGACCACGGATACGCAGTATTTT.

This clone occurred many times. J is TRBJ1-2 and V is TRBV11-2; D gene unclear. Deletions cut 5 bases from V and 2 bases from J, with 9 bases between. CDR3 length: 13 residues. Germline CDR1 reads SGHAT; CDR2 reads FQNNGV. The CDR3, as DNA: TGTGCCAGCAGCCTCGACTCCAACTATGGCTACACCTTC. This sequence encodes CASSLDSNYGYTF.

This clone was seen more than once but under ten times. The chain joins TRBV12-3 or TRBV12-4 to TRBJ2-3, with TRBD1 matching over 7 bases. The CDR3 extends over 15 amino acids. Trimming cost V 1 base and J 2 bases; bases outside gene matches: 3. The chain's CDR3 is CASSLEGQNTDTQYF. For the CDR3, the DNA is TGTGCCAGCAGTTTAGAGGGACAGAACACAGATACGCAGTATTTT.

The sample holds a few counts of this clone. This rearrangement joins TRBV6-1 to TRBJ2-7; TRBD1 aligns across 7 bases. Losses at the gene ends were 5 bases for V and 2 bases for J; bases not matched to a gene: 6. The CDR3 is made up of 14 amino acids. The V gene's germline CDR1 is MNHNS and CDR2 SASEGT. The CDR3 loop is CASSLSGTAYEQYF. The CDR3 DNA is TGTGCCAGCAGTTTGTCCGGGACAGCCTACGAGCAGTACTTC.

This clone was observed many times. The same CDR3 arises from other DNA sequences in this sample as well. This chain links TRBV6-1 with TRBJ2-1; 7 bases are a match to TRBD2. The CDR3 is made up of 14 amino acids. V was pared by 7 bases and J by 7 bases, with 10 bases of the junction left unmatched. Germline V lookup: CDR1 MNHNS, CDR2 SASEGT. The CDR3: CASTPSGTTNEQFF. The CDR3 DNA follows: TGTGCCAGCACCCCTAGCGGAACAACAAATGAGCAGTTCTTC.

For the CDR3, the DNA is TGTGCCAGCAGTGAAGTCCCCCCGCTCGACTGGCGTGCGTGGGAGCTGTTTTTT. This gives the protein CASSEVPPLDWRAWELFF. The genes are TRBV6-1 and TRBJ2-2, with D uncertain. V lost 1 base, J lost 9 bases, and 24 bases lay in between. The CDR3 covers 18 residues. Germline values: CDR1 MNHNS, CDR2 SASEGT.

This clone was observed many times. J is TRBJ2-2 and V is TRBV5-8; 9 nucleotides line up with TRBD2. V lost 4 bases to trimming and J lost 5 bases; unmatched junction nucleotides: 3. This CDR3 has 14 residues. Germline V gene lookup returns CDR1 SGHTS and CDR2 YDEGEE. This chain's CDR3 is CASSLSGRTGELFF. As DNA, the CDR3 is TGTGCCAGCAGCCTTAGCGGGAGAACCGGGGAGCTGTTTTTT.

This clone appeared many times. The rearrangement uses TRBV9 and TRBJ2-5; D might be TRBD2 (5 bases). V lost 1 base and J 6 bases, leaving 13 bases between the germline ends. The CDR3 consists of 14 residues. CDR1 and CDR2 (germline): SGDLS, YYNGEE. CDR3 sequence: CASSVNTAGQTQYF. In DNA form, the CDR3 reads TGTGCCAGCAGCGTAAATACCGCGGGCCAGACCCAGTACTTC.

This clone was recorded at least ten times. The rearrangement links TRBV2 to TRBJ2-1; D might be TRBD2 (6 bases). This CDR3 spans 14 amino acids. The germline CDR1 and CDR2 sequences are SNHLY and FYNNEI. Between the trimmed V and J ends, which lost 6 bases and 1 base, there was a span of 10 bases. The CDR3 region is CASSVGGSYNEQFF. CDR3 in DNA: TGTGCCAGCAGCGTCGGAGGGTCCTACAATGAGCAGTTCTTC.

This clone was counted ten times or more. The chain is built from TRBV19 and TRBJ1-1, with TRBD1 as a possible D gene (6 bases). The CDR3 has 16 amino acids. V lost 5 bases and J 1 base, leaving 17 bases between the germline ends. Germline CDR1 and CDR2: LNHDA and SQIVND (reference sequence). In DNA form, the CDR3 reads TGTGCCAGTAGTGTCCTCCAGGGGAGGGGGAACACTGAAGCTTTCTTT. Translated, it gives CASSVLQGRGNTEAFF.

This clone was seen ten or more times. The rearrangement joins TRBV5-1 to TRBJ2-7; 7 positions match TRBD1. Per germline, CDR1 SGHRS and CDR2 YFSETQ. The CDR3 is 17 amino acids. V lost 4 bases to trimming and J lost 0 bases; unmatched junction nucleotides: 13. The CDR3 nucleotides are TGCGCCAGCAGCAAGGACCCCGGGACAGTGAACTCCTACGAGCAGTACTTC. Translating it yields CASSKDPGTVNSYEQYF.

There are many counts of this clone. V and J are TRBV7-9 and TRBJ2-3; 9 nucleotides agree with TRBD2. CDR1 SEHNR and CDR2 FQNEAQ come from the germline V gene (reference sequence). The CDR3 loop spans 16 amino acids. Trimming cost V 2 bases and J 2 bases; bases outside gene matches: 5. The CDR3 loop is CASSLLPSGVTDTQYF. For the CDR3, the DNA is TGTGCCAGCAGCTTATTGCCTAGCGGGGTCACAGATACGCAGTATTTT.

This clone was seen repeatedly, ten times or more. The rearrangement joins TRBV2 to TRBJ2-7; D not resolved. V dropped 7 bases and J dropped 4 bases, with 14 bases sitting between them. Germline V gene data show CDR1 as SNHLY and CDR2 as FYNNEI. This CDR3 spans 13 amino acids. DNA of the CDR3: TGTGCCAGCATGGGCTACCCCTCTTACGAGCAGTACGTC. This gives the protein CASMGYPSYEQYV.

The chain carries TRBV6-6 and TRBJ2-3; 7 bases map to TRBD2. Per the germline V gene, CDR1 is MNHNY and CDR2 is SVGAGI (reference sequence). The CDR3 runs to 15 residues. The V gene end was trimmed by 5 bases and the J gene end by 8 bases; junction bases not matched to a gene: 13. The DNA for the CDR3 is TGTGCCAGCAGTACCGAGGGACTGGCGGGGGTTACGCAGTATTTT. Encoded protein: CASSTEGLAGVTQYF.

The chain carries TRBV6-1 and TRBJ2-2, with D possibly called TRBD1 or TRBD2 (7 bases each). V was shortened by 0 bases and J by 7 bases, with 15 bases between the two germline ends. This CDR3 spans 16 amino acids. Germline V gene data show CDR1 as MNHNS and CDR2 as SASEGT. The CDR3 sequence: CASSEAWEGAVGELFF. In DNA, the CDR3 is TGTGCCAGCAGTGAAGCTTGGGAGGGGGCGGTCGGGGAGCTGTTTTTT.

This clone was detected ten times or more. This may arise from a read error, as a much more abundant clone is one base away. This sample also contains other DNA sequences that code for the same CDR3. This chain links TRBV12-3 or TRBV12-4 with TRBJ1-2, with TRBD1 matching 7 bases. The trim removed 6 bases at V and 6 bases at J, leaving 7 bases unmatched. This CDR3 is 13 amino acids long. CDR3 DNA: TGTGCCAGCAGCTATCGGACAGGCGATGGCTACACCTTC. Its protein product is CASSYRTGDGYTF.

CDR3 bases: TGCGCCAGCAGCTTTTTTACTAGCGGGAGGTGGGCCTACAATGAGCAGTTCTTC. Its translation: CASSFFTSGRWAYNEQFF. The rearrangement uses TRBV5-1 and TRBJ2-1; 12 nucleotides align to TRBD2. V shed 2 bases, J shed 2 bases, and the junction held 8 bases outside the gene matches. Germline CDR1 and CDR2: SGHRS and YFSETQ. CDR3 length: 18 residues.

About this clone itself: One end of the junction is discordant with germline, which a read error may explain. The chain recombines TRBV12-3 or TRBV12-4 with TRBJ1-6; D might be TRBD1 (5 bases). The CDR3 loop spans 12 amino acids. The CDR3 DNA is TGTGCCAGCAGACCCGGGGGAACTGAATCTTTCTTT. This translates into CASRPGGTESFF.

This clone was seen at least ten times. The chain uses TRBV10-1 and TRBJ2-7; D not resolved. Trimming cost V 3 bases and J 2 bases, with 8 bases left between them. The germline V gene has CDR1 WNHNN and CDR2 SYGVQD (reference sequence). This CDR3 comprises 13 residues. CDR3 nucleotide sequence: TGCGCCAGCAGTGACGGGCAGACCTACGAGCAGTACTTC. Its protein product is CASSDGQTYEQYF.

This clone was picked up many times. The rearrangement links TRBV29-1 to TRBJ1-1; D remains unclear. The V gene's germline CDR1 is SQVTM and CDR2 ANQGSEA. CDR3 size: 13 residues. Between the trimmed V and J ends, which lost 2 bases and 0 bases, there was a span of 7 bases. The CDR3 DNA sequence: TGCAGCGTTGAAAGGGTGATGAACACTGAAGCTTTCTTT. As protein: CSVERVMNTEAFF.